The 11 T cell receptor beta chains below come from one sample, sequenced in a study of control samples from healthy donors and cancer patients. Produced via immunoSEQ multiplex PCR; TCRdb's table is partial and in-frame only. The sample consists of roughly 73,000 clones, around 94% of them appearing once. Sequencing was performed on blood. The receptors derive from a woman aged 55-70 years in good health.

The chain employs TRBV10-2 and TRBJ2-7, with TRBD2 identical over 11 bases. The length of the CDR3 is 19 residues. The V gene's germline CDR1 is WSHSY and CDR2 SAAADI. Losses at the gene ends were 3 bases for V and 6 bases for J; bases not matched to a gene: 19. For the CDR3, the DNA is TGCGCCAGCAGTGATTTCACCGGGACTAGCGGCCTATTAACTCTCGAGCAGTACTTC. Amino acids: CASSDFTGTSGLLTLEQYF.

The chain is built from TRBV5-1 and TRBJ2-7; D perhaps matches TRBD2 (5 bases). This CDR3 has 15 residues. Trimming cost V 0 bases and J 5 bases, with 15 bases left between them. Germline V gives CDR1 SGHRS, CDR2 YFSETQ. Here the CDR3 reads CASSLAGEKGNEQYF. The CDR3 nucleotides are TGCGCCAGCAGCTTGGCCGGGGAAAAGGGAAACGAGCAGTACTTC.

The gene calls are TRBV5-1 and TRBJ1-5; unclear D gene. Germline values: CDR1 SGHRS, CDR2 YFSETQ. Trimming shortened V by 0 bases and J by 0 bases, and 10 bases separated the two germline ends. The CDR3 is 16 residues long. In DNA, the CDR3 is TGCGCCAGCAGCTTGGATCCCGGAAATAGCAATCAGCCCCAGCATTTT. Translating it yields CASSLDPGNSNQPQHF.

J is TRBJ1-5 and V is TRBV6-6; D is unresolved. Germline CDR1 MNHNY, CDR2 SVGAGI (reference sequence). This CDR3 spans 14 amino acids. V lost 6 bases and J lost 0, with 9 bases in between. The CDR3 spells CASSFDISNQPQHF. The CDR3 region has the DNA TGTGCCAGCAGCTTCGACATTAGCAATCAGCCCCAGCATTTT.

The chain carries TRBV5-1 and TRBJ2-1; TRBD1 matches 8 bases. Germline CDR1 reads SGHRS; CDR2 reads YFSETQ. The CDR3 covers 20 residues. V shed 5 bases, J shed 10 bases, and the junction held 29 bases outside the gene matches. CDR3 amino acids: CASSSHAGTGTLALVGEQFF. CDR3 DNA: TGCGCCAGCAGTTCGCACGCCGGGACAGGTACACTAGCTCTGGTAGGCGAGCAGTTCTTC. Looking up the rest from reference TRBV5-1 and TRBJ2-1 gives the full variable domain: KAGVTQTPRYLIKTRGQQVTLSCSPISGHRSVSWYQQTPGQGLQFLFEYFSETQRNKGNFPGRFSGRQFSNSRSEMNVSTLELGDSALYLCASSSHAGTGTLALVGEQFFGPGTRLTVL.

This sequence joins TRBV10-3 and TRBJ1-5, with D possibly TRBD1 on 6 matching bases. Trimming cost V 8 bases and J 3 bases, with 14 bases left between them. The CDR3 loop spans 14 amino acids. Germline lookup yields CDR1 ENHRY and CDR2 SYGVKD. CDR3 protein: CAIGKQGLNQPQHF. CDR3 DNA: TGTGCCATCGGAAAACAGGGCCTCAATCAGCCCCAGCATTTT.

The V and J genes are TRBV19 and TRBJ2-5; the match to TRBD1 covers 7 bases. CDR1 is LNHDA, CDR2 SQIVND, per germline (reference sequence). With V trimmed by 0 bases and J by 4 bases, 8 bases remained unmatched. This CDR3 is 16 amino acids long. CDR3 loop: CASSIDGPGGRETQYF. The CDR3 nucleotides read TGTGCCAGTAGTATAGATGGGCCAGGGGGTAGAGAGACCCAGTACTTC.

The gene calls are TRBV7-9 and TRBJ1-1, with D perhaps TRBD1 (6 bases). CDR3 size: 12 residues. V was cut by 6 bases and J by 6 bases, with 11 bases left in between. Germline V gene data show CDR1 as SEHNR and CDR2 as FQNEAQ (reference sequence). Here the CDR3 reads CASSEGVAEAFF. In DNA form, the CDR3 reads TGTGCCAGCAGTGAGGGGGTCGCTGAAGCTTTCTTT.

This clone appeared a few times. The genes are TRBV18 and TRBJ2-7, with D perhaps TRBD1 (6 bases). The CDR3 runs 14 residues. V lost 1 base and J lost 1, with 8 bases in between. In germline, CDR1 is KGHSH, CDR2 LQKENI. CDR3 sequence: CASSPRQESYEQYF. The DNA for the CDR3 is TGTGCCAGCTCACCACGACAGGAGTCCTACGAGCAGTACTTC. The variable domain in full, with the rest retrieved from reference TRBV18 and TRBJ2-7, is NAGVMQNPRHLVRRRGQEARLRCSPMKGHSHVYWYRQLPEEGLKFMVYLQKENIIDESGMPKERFSAEFPKEGPSILRIQQVVRGDSAAYFCASSPRQESYEQYFGPGTRLTVT.

The rearrangement joins TRBV3-1 (or the pseudogene TRBV3-2) to TRBJ1-2; D is perhaps TRBD1 (5 bases). The CDR3 runs 15 residues. V lost 5 bases to trimming and J lost 6 bases, with 19 bases between them. CDR1 and CDR2 (germline): LGHDT, YNNKEL (reference sequence). The CDR3 spells CASSYKSRGTDGYTF. The DNA of the CDR3 is TGTGCCAGCAGCTATAAATCCCGGGGGACTGATGGCTACACCTTC.

The chain is built from TRBV5-6 and TRBJ2-5; 7 positions agree with TRBD2. Germline CDR1 is SGHDT and CDR2 is YYEEEE. With 0 bases clipped from V and 4 bases from J, the junction kept 12 bases outside the gene matches. The CDR3 contains 17 residues. CDR3 nucleotide sequence: TGTGCCAGCAGCTTGGCGTTTCAAGCGGGGAGAGGAGAGACCCAGTACTTC. Protein: CASSLAFQAGRGETQYF.